Below, one T cell receptor beta chain is given with its context. Other DNA sequences in this specimen translate into the identical CDR3. The record originates from a study of blood T cell repertoires in COVID-19. The assay was immunoSEQ multiplex PCR, and TCRdb's table has in-frame clones only and misses some. The data hold roughly 210,000 clones, with roughly nine tenths observed a single time. CDR3 length equals 11 residues. The V gene's germline CDR1 is KGHSH and CDR2 LQKENI. V lost 4 bases and J lost 2, with 2 bases in between. Sequenced: peripheral blood. The chain has TRBV18 and TRBJ2-5, with D uncertain. The sequence came from a man in his 70s with acute or convalescent COVID-19. The CDR3 DNA reads TGTGCCAGCTCACTACAAGAGACCCAGTACTTC. Protein: CASSLQETQYF.